This T cell receptor beta chain was recorded in a study of blood T cell repertoires in COVID-19. For the study at large: Acute and convalescent COVID-19 specimens originated in the United States, Italy and Spain. The analysed material was cDNA or gDNA that came from T cells, B-cell-depleted T cells, or PBMCs.

V was clipped by 1 base and J by 6 bases; unmatched bases: 5. There are 14 residues in the CDR3. CDR1 is LNHDA, CDR2 SQIVND, per germline (reference sequence). Original processing methods: Researchers report that nucleated cell counts were estimated from reference gene primer amplification. The assay was immunoSEQ multiplex PCR, and TCRdb's table has in-frame clones only and misses some. From that table come the V and J calls and clone size; the DNA was used to work out D and trimming. This sample has approximately 90,000 clones, with 80% found just once. This clonotype was obtained from a woman aged 80 or over with acute or convalescent COVID-19. What was sequenced was peripheral blood. The chain recombines TRBV19 with TRBJ2-7; TRBD2 agrees at 8 bases. CDR3 residues: CASSIGRGVSEQYF. CDR3 bases: TGTGCCAGTAGTATAGGGCGGGGGGTAAGCGAGCAGTACTTC.